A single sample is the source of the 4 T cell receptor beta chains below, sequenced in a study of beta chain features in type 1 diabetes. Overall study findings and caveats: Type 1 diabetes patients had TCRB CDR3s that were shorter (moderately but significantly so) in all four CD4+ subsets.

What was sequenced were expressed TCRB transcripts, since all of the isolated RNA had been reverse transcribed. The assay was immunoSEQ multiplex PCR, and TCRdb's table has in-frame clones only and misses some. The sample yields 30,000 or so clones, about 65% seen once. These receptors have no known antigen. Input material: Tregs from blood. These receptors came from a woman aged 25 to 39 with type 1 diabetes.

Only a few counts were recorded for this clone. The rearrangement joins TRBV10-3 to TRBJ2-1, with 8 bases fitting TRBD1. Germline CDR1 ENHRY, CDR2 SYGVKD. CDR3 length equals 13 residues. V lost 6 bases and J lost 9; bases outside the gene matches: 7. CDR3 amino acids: CAISDRGGGEQFF. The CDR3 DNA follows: TGTGCCATCAGCGACAGGGGAGGCGGTGAGCAGTTCTTC.

CDR3 residues: CASSLDAGGTQYF. CDR3 DNA: TGTGCCAGCAGCTTAGATGCGGGCGGGACCCAGTACTTC. This sequence joins TRBV7-3 and TRBJ2-5, with a tentative D call TRBD2 (5 bases). V lost 2 bases to trimming and J lost 7 bases, with 11 bases between them. The CDR3 sequence is 13 residues long. The germline gives CDR1 SGHTA, CDR2 FQGTGA.

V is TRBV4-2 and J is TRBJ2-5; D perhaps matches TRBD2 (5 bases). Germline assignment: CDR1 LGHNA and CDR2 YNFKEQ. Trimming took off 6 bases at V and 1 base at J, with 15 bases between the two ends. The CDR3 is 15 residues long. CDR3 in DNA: TGTGCCAGCAGAGCGTCCGTAGGGAGCCAAGAGACCCAGTACTTC. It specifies CASRASVGSQETQYF.

The CDR3 coding sequence is TGCAGCGTTGAAGGGTGGGCGGGACAGGCCTCCTACGAGCAGTACTTC. Translation: CSVEGWAGQASYEQYF. The chain carries TRBV29-1 and TRBJ2-7; the match to TRBD1 covers 8 bases. V dropped 1 base and J dropped 0; count of bases not matched to a gene: 8. Germline V gives CDR1 SQVTM, CDR2 ANQGSEA. The CDR3 runs 16 residues.